This TCR beta chain came from a study of blood T cell repertoires in COVID-19. Across the study: Italy, Spain and the United States were the sources of the convalescent and acute COVID-19 samples.

Profiling relied on immunoSEQ multiplex PCR, and the TCRdb table lists in-frame clones only, not all of them. The sample shows 200,000 to 250,000 clones, approximately 80% of them seen only once. In assigning cohorts, the study relied on participant-reported clinical history. Recovered status in Cohort 3 required two negative PCRs, clearance, or symptom resolution. This TCR was sampled from a man between 60 and 75 years old who had recovered from COVID-19. Sequencing was done on a sample of PBMCs or T cells enriched from blood (not recorded which).

Here the CDR3 DNA reads TGTGCCAGCAGCTTGGTCCGTATCTCTGGAAACACCATATATTTT. It is translated as CASSLVRISGNTIYF. The V call is TRBV5-8, the J call TRBJ1-3; D is unresolved. Germline lookup yields CDR1 SGHTS and CDR2 YDEGEE. This CDR3 has 15 residues. Trimming took off 0 bases at V and 0 bases at J, with 7 bases between the two ends.